Shown below are 19 T cell receptor beta chains from a single sample sequenced in a study of blood T cell repertoires in COVID-19. Produced via immunoSEQ multiplex PCR; TCRdb's table is partial and in-frame only. The table has about 190,000 clones, around 84% seen once. Sequenced material: peripheral blood. The receptor source for this set is a human donor in a cohort sampled during active COVID-19.

This chain links TRBV7-8 with TRBJ1-5; D perhaps matches TRBD1 (6 bases). Germline lookup yields CDR1 SGHVS and CDR2 FQNEAQ. Trimming stripped 5 bases from V and 7 bases from J, with 9 bases between. This CDR3 comprises 12 residues. CDR3 nucleotides: TGTGCCAGCAGCCAGGGGTGGCAGCCCCAGCATTTT. Its translation: CASSQGWQPQHF.

This clone has more than one count but fewer than ten. This sequence joins TRBV15 and TRBJ1-2; TRBD1 aligns across 7 bases. Germline lookup yields CDR1 LNHNV and CDR2 YYDKDF (reference sequence). CDR3 length: 14 residues. Germline trimming cut 0 bases from V and 4 bases from J; bases unmatched to any gene: 2. The CDR3 nucleotides read TGTGCCACCAGCAGAGAAGGGGGCGGCTATGGCTACACCTTC. This gives the protein CATSREGGGYGYTF.

There are a few counts of this clone. The rearrangement joins TRBV6-6 to TRBJ1-1; D might be TRBD1 (6 bases). CDR1 is MNHNY and CDR2 is SVGAGI in the germline V gene (reference sequence). The germline V and J ends were trimmed by 6 bases and 4 bases, with 18 bases remaining between them. The CDR3 consists of 15 residues. CDR3 in amino acids: CASSRGQGGATEAFF. As DNA, the CDR3 is TGTGCCAGCAGCCGCGGCCAAGGGGGAGCCACTGAAGCTTTCTTT.

The V and J genes are TRBV6-4 and TRBJ2-1, with 8 nucleotides matching TRBD2. The CDR3 spans 15 residues. CDR1 is MRHNA and CDR2 is SNTAGT in the germline V gene. V gave up 0 bases and J gave up 2 bases; unmatched junction bases: 0. CDR3 sequence (DNA): TGTGCCAGCAGTGACTCACTAGCGGCCTACAATGAGCAGTTCTTC. Translated: CASSDSLAAYNEQFF.

The genes are TRBV10-3 and TRBJ2-7, with 7 bases lining up with TRBD1. Germline CDR1 ENHRY, CDR2 SYGVKD. The V segment lost 6 bases and the J segment 0 bases; nucleotides outside the gene matches: 5. The CDR3 has 14 residues. CDR3 residues: CAIRKDRNSYEQYF. In DNA, the CDR3 is TGTGCCATCAGGAAGGACAGGAACTCCTACGAGCAGTACTTC.

V gene TRBV5-1 combines with J gene TRBJ1-2; tentative D call: TRBD1 (5 bases). The CDR3 consists of 16 residues. The V gene lost 0 bases and the J gene lost 4 bases, with 16 bases spanning the gap. The germline CDR1 and CDR2 sequences are SGHRS and YFSETQ. CDR3 DNA sequence: TGCGCCAGCAGCTTGGATGCCCCTAGGGGCGGCTATGGCTACACCTTC. Amino acids: CASSLDAPRGGYGYTF.

The chain couples TRBV28 to TRBJ1-1; 10 nucleotides agree with TRBD1. After removal of 3 bases from V and 3 bases from J, the junction contained 4 bases not matched to a gene. The CDR3 spans 15 residues. CDR1 is MDHEN, CDR2 SYDVKM, per germline. This CDR3 is CASSLTGGRDTEAFF. Here the CDR3 DNA reads TGTGCCAGCAGTTTGACAGGGGGCCGAGACACTGAAGCTTTCTTT.

The chain carries TRBV5-1 and TRBJ2-2, with no clear D. Germline CDR1 is SGHRS and CDR2 is YFSETQ. V lost 0 bases to trimming and J lost 3 bases, with 9 bases between them. CDR3 length: 15 residues. CDR3 sequence (DNA): TGCGCCAGCAGCTTGGACAGATTCGACACCGGGGAGCTGTTTTTT. The encoded protein is CASSLDRFDTGELFF.

CDR3 residues: CASSFRAGPGEQYF. DNA for the CDR3: TGTGCCAGCAGCTTTCGAGCGGGACCGGGGGAGCAGTACTTC. The J gene is TRBJ2-7, the V gene TRBV7-2; 7 positions match TRBD2. The CDR3 is 14 residues long. The V gene's germline CDR1 is SGHTA and CDR2 FQGNSA. The V gene end was trimmed by 3 bases and the J gene end by 7 bases; junction bases not matched to a gene: 9.

This clone has just one count. The V call is TRBV30, the J call TRBJ2-5; 7 nucleotides agree with TRBD1. Germline-derived CDR1 and CDR2 are GTSNPN and SVGIG (reference sequence). V gave up 4 bases and J gave up 1 base; unmatched junction bases: 6. The CDR3 sequence is 14 residues long. CDR3: CAWTNWDSQETQYF. The CDR3 region has the DNA TGTGCCTGGACCAATTGGGACAGCCAAGAGACCCAGTACTTC.

This chain connects TRBV4-1 to TRBJ1-5; D possibly corresponds to TRBD1 (6 bases). V shed 0 bases and J shed 2 bases, with 8 bases lying between them. Germline CDR1 MGHRA, CDR2 YSYEKL. The CDR3 runs to 15 residues. CDR3 loop: CASSQDHRGNQPQHF. CDR3 nucleotides: TGCGCCAGCAGCCAAGATCACAGGGGCAATCAGCCCCAGCATTTT.

This clone was counted only a few times. The chain is built from TRBV4-1 and TRBJ2-5; tentatively, D is TRBD1 (5 bases). V was pared by 1 base and J by 0 bases, with 15 bases between. Germline CDR1 and CDR2: MGHRA and YSYEKL. The CDR3 is 17 residues long. The CDR3 loop is CASSQGVVADNQETQYF. In nucleotides, the CDR3 is TGCGCCAGCAGCCAAGGGGTTGTGGCGGACAACCAAGAGACCCAGTACTTC.

The rearrangement joins TRBV20-1 to TRBJ2-3; D is ambiguous. The germline V and J ends were trimmed by 3 bases and 3 bases, with 10 bases remaining between them. CDR3 length equals 13 residues. Germline V gives CDR1 DFQATT, CDR2 SNEGSKA (reference sequence). In DNA form, the CDR3 reads TGCAGTGCTAGTCAGCAGGCTACAGATACGCAGTATTTT. Protein: CSASQQATDTQYF.

This rearrangement joins TRBV2 to TRBJ2-2; 10 bases match TRBD2. Losses at the gene ends were 3 bases for V and 3 bases for J; bases not matched to a gene: 7. There are 17 residues in the CDR3. CDR1 and CDR2 from the germline V gene are SNHLY and FYNNEI. In DNA form, the CDR3 reads TGTGCCAGCAGTGAGTTTAGAGGACTAGCGGACACCGGGGAGCTGTTTTTT. The encoded protein is CASSEFRGLADTGELFF.

The V gene is TRBV18, the J gene TRBJ2-1; tentatively, D is TRBD1 (6 bases). CDR1 and CDR2 (germline): KGHSH, LQKENI. Trimming pared 3 bases from V and 0 bases from J, leaving 12 bases between. The CDR3 is 16 amino acids. The CDR3 DNA reads as TGTGCCAGCTCACCGACGGACAGCCCCTCCTACAATGAGCAGTTCTTC. Protein: CASSPTDSPSYNEQFF.

The J gene is TRBJ1-3, the V gene TRBV28; D is perhaps TRBD1 (6 bases). CDR3 length: 17 amino acids. CDR1 is MDHEN, CDR2 SYDVKM, per germline. Trimming took 1 base from V and 3 from J, leaving 16 bases between them. The CDR3 protein is CASSLSGTTMGGNTIYF. DNA of the CDR3: TGTGCCAGCAGTTTATCCGGGACAACGATGGGTGGAAACACCATATATTTT.

CDR3 sequence: CASSFSLAGGLETQYF. In DNA form, the CDR3 reads TGTGCCAGCAGCTTTAGTCTAGCGGGGGGGCTTGAGACCCAGTACTTC. The rearrangement uses TRBV7-2 and TRBJ2-5; 12 nucleotides align to TRBD2. V gave up 3 bases and J gave up 5 bases; unmatched junction bases: 7. Germline-derived CDR1 and CDR2 are SGHTA and FQGNSA. The CDR3 has 16 amino acids.

The rearrangement links TRBV3-1 (or the pseudogene TRBV3-2) to TRBJ2-5; 11 bases are a match to TRBD2. V was pared by 2 bases and J by 5 bases, with 4 bases of the junction left unmatched. Looked up from germline, CDR1 is LGHDT and CDR2 is YNNKEL (reference sequence). The CDR3 has 15 amino acids. The CDR3 region has the DNA TGTGCCAGCAGCCAAAGACTAGCGGGGCCGGAGACCCAGTACTTC. It codes for CASSQRLAGPETQYF.

The chain employs TRBV7-9 and TRBJ2-1; a weak D match, TRBD2 (6 bases). Germline CDR1 and CDR2: SEHNR and FQNEAQ (reference sequence). CDR3 length: 18 residues. The V end lost 5 bases, the J end lost 5 bases, and 25 bases lay between the germline ends. CDR3 sequence reads: CASSLTPGQGGIDNEQFF. The CDR3 bases are TGTGCCAGCAGCCTTACCCCTGGCCAGGGAGGAATAGACAATGAGCAGTTCTTC.